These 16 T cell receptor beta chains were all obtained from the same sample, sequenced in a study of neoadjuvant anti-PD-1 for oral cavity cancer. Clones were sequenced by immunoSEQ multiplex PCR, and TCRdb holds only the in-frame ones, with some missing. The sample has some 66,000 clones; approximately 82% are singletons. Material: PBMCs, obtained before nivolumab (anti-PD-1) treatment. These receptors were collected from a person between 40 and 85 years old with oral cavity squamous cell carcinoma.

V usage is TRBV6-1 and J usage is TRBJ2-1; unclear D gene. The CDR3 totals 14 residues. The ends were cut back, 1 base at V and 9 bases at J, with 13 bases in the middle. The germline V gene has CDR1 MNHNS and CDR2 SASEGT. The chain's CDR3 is CASSEEGRFGEQFF. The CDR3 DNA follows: TGTGCCAGCAGTGAAGAAGGCAGATTCGGTGAGCAGTTCTTC.

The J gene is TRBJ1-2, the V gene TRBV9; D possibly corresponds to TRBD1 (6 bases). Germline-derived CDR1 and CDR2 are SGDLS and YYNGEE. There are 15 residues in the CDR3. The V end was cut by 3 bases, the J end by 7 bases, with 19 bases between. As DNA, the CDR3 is TGTGCCAGCAGCGCCGACCCGGGGCAGGGGCTTGGCTACACCTTC. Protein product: CASSADPGQGLGYTF.

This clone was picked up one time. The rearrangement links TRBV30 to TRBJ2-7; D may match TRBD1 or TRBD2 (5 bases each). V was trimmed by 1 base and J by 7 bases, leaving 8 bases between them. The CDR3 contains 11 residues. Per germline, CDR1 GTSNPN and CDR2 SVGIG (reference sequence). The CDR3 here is CAWSDGAEQYF. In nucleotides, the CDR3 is TGTGCCTGGAGTGACGGGGCAGAGCAGTACTTC.

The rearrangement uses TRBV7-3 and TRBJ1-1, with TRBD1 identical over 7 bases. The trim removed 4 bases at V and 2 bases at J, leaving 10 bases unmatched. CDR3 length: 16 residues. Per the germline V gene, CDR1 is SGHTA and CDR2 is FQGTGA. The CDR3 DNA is TGTGCCAGCAGCTCCATTCGACAGGGACCTAACACTGAAGCTTTCTTT. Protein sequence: CASSSIRQGPNTEAFF.

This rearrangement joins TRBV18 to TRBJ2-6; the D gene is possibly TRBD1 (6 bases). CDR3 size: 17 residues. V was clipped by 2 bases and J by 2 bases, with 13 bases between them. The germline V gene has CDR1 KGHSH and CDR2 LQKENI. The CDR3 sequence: CASSPSQGRAGANVLTF. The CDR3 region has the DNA TGTGCCAGCTCACCATCACAGGGTAGAGCTGGGGCCAACGTCCTGACTTTC.

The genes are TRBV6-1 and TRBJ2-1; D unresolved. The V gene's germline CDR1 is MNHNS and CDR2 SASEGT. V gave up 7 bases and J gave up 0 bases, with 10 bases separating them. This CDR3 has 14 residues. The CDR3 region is CASNPVSSYNEQFF. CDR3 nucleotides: TGTGCCAGCAATCCGGTCAGCTCCTACAATGAGCAGTTCTTC.

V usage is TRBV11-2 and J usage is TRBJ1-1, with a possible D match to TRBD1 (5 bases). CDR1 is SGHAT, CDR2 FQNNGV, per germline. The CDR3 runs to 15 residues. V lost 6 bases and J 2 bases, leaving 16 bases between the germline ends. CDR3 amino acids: CASRYWGRTNTEAFF. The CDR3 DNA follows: TGTGCCAGCAGGTATTGGGGCCGAACTAACACTGAAGCTTTCTTT. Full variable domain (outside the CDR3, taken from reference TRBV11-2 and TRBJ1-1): EAGVAQSPRYKIIEKRQSVAFWCNPISGHATLYWYQQILGQGPKLLIQFQNNGVVDDSQLPKDRFSAERLKGVDSTLKIQPAKLEDSAVYLCASRYWGRTNTEAFFGQGTRLTVV.

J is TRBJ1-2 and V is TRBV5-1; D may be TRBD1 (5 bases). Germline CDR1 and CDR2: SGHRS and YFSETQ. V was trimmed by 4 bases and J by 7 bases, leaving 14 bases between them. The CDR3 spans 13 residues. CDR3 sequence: CASSLAGFSGYTF. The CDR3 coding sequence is TGCGCCAGCAGCCTGGCAGGGTTTTCTGGCTACACCTTC.

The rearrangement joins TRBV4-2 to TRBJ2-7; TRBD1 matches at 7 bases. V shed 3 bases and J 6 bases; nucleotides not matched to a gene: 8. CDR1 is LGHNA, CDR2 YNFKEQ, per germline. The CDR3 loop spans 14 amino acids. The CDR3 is CASSHTRPGGEQYF. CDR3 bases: TGTGCCAGCAGCCACACCCGGCCAGGGGGCGAGCAGTACTTC.

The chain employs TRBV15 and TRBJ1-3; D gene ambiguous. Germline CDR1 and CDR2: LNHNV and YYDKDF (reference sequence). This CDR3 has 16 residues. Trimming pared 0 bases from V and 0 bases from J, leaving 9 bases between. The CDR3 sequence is CATSREYGNSGNTIYF. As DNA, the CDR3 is TGTGCCACCAGCAGAGAGTACGGCAACTCTGGAAACACCATATATTTT.

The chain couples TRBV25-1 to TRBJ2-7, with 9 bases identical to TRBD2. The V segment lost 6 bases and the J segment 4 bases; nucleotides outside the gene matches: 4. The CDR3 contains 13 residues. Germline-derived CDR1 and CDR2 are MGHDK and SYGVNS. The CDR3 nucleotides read TGTGCCAGCAGGGGTAGCGGGAGTTACGAGCAGTACTTC. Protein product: CASRGSGSYEQYF.

The CDR3 DNA reads as TGTGCCAGTAGTACAGGGGGCCCCGATCAGCCCCAGCATTTT. Translating gives CASSTGGPDQPQHF. V gene TRBV19 combines with J gene TRBJ1-5, with TRBD1 matching over 8 bases. With 4 bases clipped from V and 5 bases from J, the junction kept 4 bases outside the gene matches. The CDR3 runs 14 residues. Germline V gene data show CDR1 as LNHDA and CDR2 as SQIVND (reference sequence).

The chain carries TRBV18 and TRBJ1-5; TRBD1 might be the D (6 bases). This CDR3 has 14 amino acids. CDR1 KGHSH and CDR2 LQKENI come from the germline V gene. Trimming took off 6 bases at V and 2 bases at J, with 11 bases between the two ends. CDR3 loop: CASSIQGRNQPQHF. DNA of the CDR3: TGTGCCAGCTCCATACAGGGACGCAATCAGCCCCAGCATTTT. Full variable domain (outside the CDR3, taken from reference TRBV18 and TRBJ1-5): NAGVMQNPRHLVRRRGQEARLRCSPMKGHSHVYWYRQLPEEGLKFMVYLQKENIIDESGMPKERFSAEFPKEGPSILRIQQVVRGDSAAYFCASSIQGRNQPQHFGDGTRLSIL.

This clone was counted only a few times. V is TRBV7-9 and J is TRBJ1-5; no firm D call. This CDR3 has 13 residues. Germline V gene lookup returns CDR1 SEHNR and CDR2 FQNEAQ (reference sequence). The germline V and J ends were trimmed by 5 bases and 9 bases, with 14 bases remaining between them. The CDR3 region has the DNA TGTGCCAGCAGCCTAGGTGACTTGTCGCCCCAGCATTTT. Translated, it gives CASSLGDLSPQHF.

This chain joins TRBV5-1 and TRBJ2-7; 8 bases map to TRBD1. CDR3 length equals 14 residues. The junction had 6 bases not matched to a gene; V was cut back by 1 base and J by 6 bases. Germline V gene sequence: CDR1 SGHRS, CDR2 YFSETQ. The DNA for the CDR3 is TGCGCCAGCAGCTTGCTTCAGGGGGCCGGCGAGCAGTACTTC. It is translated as CASSLLQGAGEQYF.

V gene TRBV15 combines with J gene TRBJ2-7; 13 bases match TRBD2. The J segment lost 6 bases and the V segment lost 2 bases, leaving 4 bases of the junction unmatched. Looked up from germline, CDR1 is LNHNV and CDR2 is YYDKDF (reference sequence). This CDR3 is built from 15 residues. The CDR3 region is CATSRRTSGSIEQYF. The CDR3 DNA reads TGTGCCACCAGCAGAAGGACTAGCGGGAGTATCGAGCAGTACTTC.